This TCR beta chain originates from a study of OX40 agonist ivuxolimab in advanced cancers. The CDR3 loop spans 16 amino acids. V lost 2 bases to trimming and J lost 2 bases, with 13 bases between them. Germline loops: CDR1 SNHLY, CDR2 FYNNEI. The method was immunoSEQ multiplex PCR; TCRdb's version includes in-frame clones alone and lacks a portion of them. This sample has about 12,000 clones, with approximately 78% found just once. Sequenced material: CD4+ or CD8+ T cells sorted from blood, taken in a trial of the OX40 agonist ivuxolimab. The sequence was obtained from an adult with an advanced solid tumor such as melanoma, head and neck, liver or kidney cancer. V gene TRBV2 combines with J gene TRBJ2-1, with D unresolved. CDR3 sequence reads: CASSENLGRTYNEQFF. CDR3 sequence (DNA): TGTGCCAGCAGTGAAAATCTGGGTAGAACCTACAATGAGCAGTTCTTC.